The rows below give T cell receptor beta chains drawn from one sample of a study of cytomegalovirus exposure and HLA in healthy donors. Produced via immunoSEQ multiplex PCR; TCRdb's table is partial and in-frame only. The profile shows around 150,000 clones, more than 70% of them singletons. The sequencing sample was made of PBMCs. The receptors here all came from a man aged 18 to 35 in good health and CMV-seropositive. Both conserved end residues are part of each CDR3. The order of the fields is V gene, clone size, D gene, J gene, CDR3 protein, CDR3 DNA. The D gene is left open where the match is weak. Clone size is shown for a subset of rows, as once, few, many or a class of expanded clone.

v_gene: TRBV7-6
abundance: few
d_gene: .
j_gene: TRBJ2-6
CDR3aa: CASSPLQGSGANVLTF
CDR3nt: TGTGCCAGCAGCCCCTTACAGGGCTCTGGGGCCAACGTCCTGACTTTC

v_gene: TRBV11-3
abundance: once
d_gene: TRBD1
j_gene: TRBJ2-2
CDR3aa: CASSSGQGDTGELFF
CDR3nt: TGTGCCAGCAGCTCTGGACAGGGCGACACCGGGGAGCTGTTTTTT

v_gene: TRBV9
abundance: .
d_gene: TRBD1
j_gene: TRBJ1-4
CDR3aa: CASSVGAGTGNEKLFF
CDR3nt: TGTGCCAGCAGCGTAGGCGCAGGGACAGGTAATGAAAAACTGTTTTTT

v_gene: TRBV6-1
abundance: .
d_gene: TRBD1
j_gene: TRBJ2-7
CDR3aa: CASSGPHRGLEQYF
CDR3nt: TGTGCCAGCAGTGGCCCACACAGGGGGCTCGAGCAGTACTTC

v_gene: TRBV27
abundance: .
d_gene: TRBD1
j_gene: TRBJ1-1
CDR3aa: CASSATGGNTEAFF
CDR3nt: TGTGCCAGCAGTGCGACAGGGGGGAACACTGAAGCTTTCTTT

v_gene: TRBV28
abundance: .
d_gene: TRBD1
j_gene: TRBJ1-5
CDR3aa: CASRRVLPVDRDQPQHF
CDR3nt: TGTGCCAGCAGGCGGGTTTTACCCGTTGACAGGGATCAGCCCCAGCATTTT

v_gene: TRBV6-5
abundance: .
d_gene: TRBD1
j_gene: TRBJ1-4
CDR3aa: CASRTGENREKLFF
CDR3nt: TGTGCCAGCAGGACAGGGGAGAATCGTGAAAAACTGTTTTTT

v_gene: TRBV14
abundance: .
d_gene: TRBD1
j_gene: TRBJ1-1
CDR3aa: CASTPATGVNTEAFF
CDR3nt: TGTGCCAGCACCCCAGCGACAGGGGTGAACACTGAAGCTTTCTTT

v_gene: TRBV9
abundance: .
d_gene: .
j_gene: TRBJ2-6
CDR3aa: CASSSGRGARGANVLTF
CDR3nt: TGTGCCAGCAGCTCCGGCCGGGGGGCGCGGGGGGCCAACGTCCTGACTTTC

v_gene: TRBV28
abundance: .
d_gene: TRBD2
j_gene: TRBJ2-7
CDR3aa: CASSLGLADYEQYF
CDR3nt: TGTGCCAGCAGTTTAGGGCTAGCGGACTACGAGCAGTACTTC

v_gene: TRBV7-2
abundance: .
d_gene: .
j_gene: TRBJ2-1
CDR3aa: CASAQAPHSGPYNEQFF
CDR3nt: TGTGCCAGCGCTCAGGCCCCCCATAGCGGACCCTACAATGAGCAGTTCTTC

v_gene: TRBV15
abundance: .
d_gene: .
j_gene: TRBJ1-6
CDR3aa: CATSPSARANSPLHF
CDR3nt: TGTGCCACCAGCCCCTCCGCCAGGGCAAATTCACCCCTCCACTTT

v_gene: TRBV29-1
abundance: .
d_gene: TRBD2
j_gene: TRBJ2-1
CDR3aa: CSVSSEVAGFEQFF
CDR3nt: TGCAGCGTTTCCTCGGAGGTAGCGGGATTTGAGCAGTTCTTC

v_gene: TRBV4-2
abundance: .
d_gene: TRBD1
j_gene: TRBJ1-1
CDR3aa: CASSLGTGKFGEAFF
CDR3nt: TGTGCCAGCAGCCTTGGGACAGGGAAATTTGGTGAAGCTTTCTTT

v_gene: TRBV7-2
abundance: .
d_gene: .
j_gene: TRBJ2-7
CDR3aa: CASSLEGGGSYEQYF
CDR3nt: TGTGCCAGCAGCTTAGAAGGGGGTGGAAGCTACGAGCAGTACTTC

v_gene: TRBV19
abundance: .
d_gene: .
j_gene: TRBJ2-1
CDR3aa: CASSIFVGEGNEQFF
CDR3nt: TGTGCCAGTAGTATCTTTGTGGGAGAGGGCAATGAGCAGTTCTTC

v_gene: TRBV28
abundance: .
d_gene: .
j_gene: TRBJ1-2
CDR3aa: CASSLTSGYGYTF
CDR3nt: TGTGCCAGCAGTCTGACATCTGGCTATGGCTACACCTTC

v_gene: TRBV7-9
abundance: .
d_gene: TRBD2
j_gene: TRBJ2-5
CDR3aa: CASSSNLAGDRYGAQYF
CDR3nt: TGTGCCAGCAGCTCCAACTTAGCGGGAGACAGATACGGGGCCCAGTACTTC

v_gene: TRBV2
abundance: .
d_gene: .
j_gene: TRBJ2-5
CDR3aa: CASSVPPVTWTQYF
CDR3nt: TGTGCCAGCAGTGTACCTCCAGTAACCTGGACCCAGTACTTC

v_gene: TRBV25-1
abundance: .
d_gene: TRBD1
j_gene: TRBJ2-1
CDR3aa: CASSGLQGANEQFF
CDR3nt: TGTGCCAGCAGTGGTCTACAGGGGGCCAATGAGCAGTTCTTC

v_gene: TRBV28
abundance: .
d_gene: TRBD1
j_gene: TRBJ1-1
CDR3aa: CASSPWTGERDTEAFF
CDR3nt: TGTGCCAGCAGTCCCTGGACAGGGGAACGGGACACTGAAGCTTTCTTT

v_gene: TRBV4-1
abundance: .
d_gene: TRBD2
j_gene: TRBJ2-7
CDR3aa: CASRPGLAGEQYF
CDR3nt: TGCGCCAGCAGACCTGGACTAGCGGGCGAGCAGTACTTC

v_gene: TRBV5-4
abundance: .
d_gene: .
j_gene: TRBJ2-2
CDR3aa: CASRTHSTGELFF
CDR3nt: TGTGCCAGCAGGACCCACAGCACCGGGGAGCTGTTTTTT

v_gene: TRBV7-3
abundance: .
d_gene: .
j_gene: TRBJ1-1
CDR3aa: CASSLNGQPNTEAFF
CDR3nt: TGTGCCAGCAGCTTAAATGGACAGCCGAACACTGAAGCTTTCTTT

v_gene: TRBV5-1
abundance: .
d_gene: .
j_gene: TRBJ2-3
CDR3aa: CASSLGATDTQYF
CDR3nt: TGCGCCAGCAGCTTGGGGGCCACAGATACGCAGTATTTT

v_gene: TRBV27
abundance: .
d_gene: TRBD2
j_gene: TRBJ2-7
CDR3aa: CASSQTGTSGSYEQYF
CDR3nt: TGTGCCAGCAGTCAGACCGGGACTAGCGGGAGCTACGAGCAGTACTTC

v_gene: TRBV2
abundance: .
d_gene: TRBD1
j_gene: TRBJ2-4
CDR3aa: CASSDRDSKWMGIQYF
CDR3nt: TGTGCCAGCAGTGACCGGGACAGCAAATGGATGGGCATTCAGTACTTC

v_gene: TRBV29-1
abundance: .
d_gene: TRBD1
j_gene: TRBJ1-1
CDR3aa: CSVEETGRTEAFF
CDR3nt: TGCAGCGTTGAGGAGACAGGGAGGACTGAAGCTTTCTTT

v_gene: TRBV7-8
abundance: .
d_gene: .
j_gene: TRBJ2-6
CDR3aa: CASSLPTGARTGANVLTF
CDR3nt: TGTGCCAGCAGCCTTCCGACGGGAGCCAGAACTGGGGCCAACGTCCTGACTTTC

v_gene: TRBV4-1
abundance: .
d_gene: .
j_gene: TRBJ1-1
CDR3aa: CASSQGVGGTEAFF
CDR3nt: TGCGCCAGCAGCCAAGGGGTAGGGGGTACTGAAGCTTTCTTT

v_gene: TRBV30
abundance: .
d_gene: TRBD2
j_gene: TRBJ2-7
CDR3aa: CAWGTSGISEQYF
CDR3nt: TGTGCCTGGGGGACTAGCGGGATCTCCGAGCAGTACTTC

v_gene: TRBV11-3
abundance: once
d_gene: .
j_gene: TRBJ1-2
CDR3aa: CASSPWNRRGFCYGYTF
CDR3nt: TGTGCCAGCAGCCCTTGGAATAGGCGCGGATTCTGCTATGGCTACACCTTC

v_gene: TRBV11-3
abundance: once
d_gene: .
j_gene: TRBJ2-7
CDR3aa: CASSLRLGYEQYF
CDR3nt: TGTGCCAGCAGCCTGAGACTCGGCTACGAGCAGTACTTC

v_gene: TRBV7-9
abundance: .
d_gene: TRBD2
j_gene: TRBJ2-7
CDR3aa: CASSPMGSGRASVQYF
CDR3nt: TGTGCCAGCAGCCCAATGGGGAGCGGGAGGGCCAGTGTGCAGTACTTC

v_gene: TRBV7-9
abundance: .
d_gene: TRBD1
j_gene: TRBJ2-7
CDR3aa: CASSLGSETGWSYEQYF
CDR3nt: TGTGCCAGCAGCTTAGGATCGGAGACAGGGTGGTCCTACGAGCAGTACTTC

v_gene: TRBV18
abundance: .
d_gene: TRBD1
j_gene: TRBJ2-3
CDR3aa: CASSPPGQGWGTDTQYF
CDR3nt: TGTGCCAGCTCACCACCCGGACAGGGTTGGGGCACAGATACGCAGTATTTT

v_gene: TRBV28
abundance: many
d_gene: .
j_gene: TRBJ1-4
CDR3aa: CASSLPLGGANEKLFF
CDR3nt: TGTGCCAGCAGTTTACCCCTGGGGGGGGCTAATGAAAAACTGTTTTTT

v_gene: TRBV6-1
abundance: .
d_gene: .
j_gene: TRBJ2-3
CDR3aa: CASSEDTRDSTTQYF
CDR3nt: TGTGCCAGCAGTGAAGACACTAGGGACTCGACTACGCAGTATTTT

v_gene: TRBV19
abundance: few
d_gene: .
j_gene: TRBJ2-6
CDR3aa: CASSQGYGANVLTF
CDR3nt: TGTGCCAGTAGTCAGGGTTATGGGGCCAACGTCCTGACTTTC

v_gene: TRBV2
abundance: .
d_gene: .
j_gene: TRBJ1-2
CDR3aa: CASTNRNYGYTF
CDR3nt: TGTGCCAGCACAAACAGAAACTATGGCTACACCTTC

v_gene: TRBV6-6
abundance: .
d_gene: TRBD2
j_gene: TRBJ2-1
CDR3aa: CASSLAGPPYEQFF
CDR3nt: TGTGCCAGCAGTTTAGCGGGACCCCCCTATGAGCAGTTCTTC

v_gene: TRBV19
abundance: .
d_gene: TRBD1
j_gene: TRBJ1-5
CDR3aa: CASRPGGGNQPQHF
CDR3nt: TGTGCCAGTAGGCCAGGGGGTGGCAATCAGCCCCAGCATTTT

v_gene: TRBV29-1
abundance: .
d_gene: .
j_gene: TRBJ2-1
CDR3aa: CSVVTNNFSEQFF
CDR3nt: TGCAGCGTTGTCACCAATAACTTTAGTGAGCAGTTCTTC

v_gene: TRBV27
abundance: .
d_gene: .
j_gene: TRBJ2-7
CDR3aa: CASRLQGIGDEQYF
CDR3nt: TGTGCCAGCAGACTACAGGGTATCGGGGACGAGCAGTACTTC

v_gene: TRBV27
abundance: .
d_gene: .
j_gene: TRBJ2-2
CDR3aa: CASSLAGDWSGELFF
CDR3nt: TGTGCCAGCAGTTTAGCAGGGGATTGGTCCGGGGAGCTGTTTTTT

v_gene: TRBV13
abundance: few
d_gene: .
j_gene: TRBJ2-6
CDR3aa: CASSKAFSGANVLTF
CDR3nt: TGTGCCAGCAGCAAAGCTTTCTCTGGGGCCAACGTCCTGACTTTC